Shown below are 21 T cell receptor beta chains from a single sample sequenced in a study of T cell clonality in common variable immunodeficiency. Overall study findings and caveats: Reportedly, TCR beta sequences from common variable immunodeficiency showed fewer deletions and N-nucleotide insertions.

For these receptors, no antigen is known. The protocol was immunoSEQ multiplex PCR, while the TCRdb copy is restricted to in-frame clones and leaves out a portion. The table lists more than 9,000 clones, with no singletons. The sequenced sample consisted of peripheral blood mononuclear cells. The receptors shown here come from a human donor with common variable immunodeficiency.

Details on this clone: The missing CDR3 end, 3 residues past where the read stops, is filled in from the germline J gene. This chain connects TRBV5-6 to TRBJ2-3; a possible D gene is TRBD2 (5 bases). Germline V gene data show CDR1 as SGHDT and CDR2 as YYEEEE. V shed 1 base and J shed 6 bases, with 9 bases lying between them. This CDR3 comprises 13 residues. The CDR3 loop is CASSLSSHDTQYF. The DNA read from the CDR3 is TGTGCCAGCAGCTTGTCTAGCCACGATACG.

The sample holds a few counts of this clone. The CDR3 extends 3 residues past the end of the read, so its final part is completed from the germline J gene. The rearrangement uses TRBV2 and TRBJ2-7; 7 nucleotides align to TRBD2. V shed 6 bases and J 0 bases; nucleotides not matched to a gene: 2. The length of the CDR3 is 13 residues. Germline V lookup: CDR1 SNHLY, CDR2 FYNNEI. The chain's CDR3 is CASRSGNSYEQYF. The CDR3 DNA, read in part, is TGTGCCAGCAGGAGCGGGAACTCCTACGAG.

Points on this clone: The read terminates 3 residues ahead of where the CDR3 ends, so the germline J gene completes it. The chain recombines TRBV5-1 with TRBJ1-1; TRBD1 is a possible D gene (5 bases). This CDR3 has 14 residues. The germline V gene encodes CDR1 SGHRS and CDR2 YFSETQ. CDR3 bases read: TGCGCCAGCAGCTTGGGACAGAACTCCCTGGAA. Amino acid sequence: CASSLGQNSLE. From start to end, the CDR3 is CASSLGQNSLEAFF.

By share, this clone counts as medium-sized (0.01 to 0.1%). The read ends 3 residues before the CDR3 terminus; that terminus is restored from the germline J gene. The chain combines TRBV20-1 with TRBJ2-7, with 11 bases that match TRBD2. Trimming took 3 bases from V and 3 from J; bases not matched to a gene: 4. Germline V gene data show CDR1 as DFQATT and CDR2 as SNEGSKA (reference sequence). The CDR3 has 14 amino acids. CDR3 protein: CSASLAGGGYEQYF. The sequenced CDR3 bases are TGCAGTGCTAGTCTAGCGGGAGGTGGCTACGAG.

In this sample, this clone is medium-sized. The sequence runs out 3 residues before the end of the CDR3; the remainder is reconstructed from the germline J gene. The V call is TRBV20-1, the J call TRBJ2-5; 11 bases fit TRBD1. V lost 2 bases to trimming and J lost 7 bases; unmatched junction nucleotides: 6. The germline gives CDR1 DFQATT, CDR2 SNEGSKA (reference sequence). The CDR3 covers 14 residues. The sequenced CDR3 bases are TGCAGTGCTAGACAGACCGGGACAGGGGGGACC. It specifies CSARQTGTGGT. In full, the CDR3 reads CSARQTGTGGTQYF.

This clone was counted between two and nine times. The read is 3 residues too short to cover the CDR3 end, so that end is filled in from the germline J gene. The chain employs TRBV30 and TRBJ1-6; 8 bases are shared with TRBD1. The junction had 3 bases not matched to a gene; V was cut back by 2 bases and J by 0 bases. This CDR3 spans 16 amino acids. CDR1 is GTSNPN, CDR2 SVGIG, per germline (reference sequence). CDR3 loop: CAWSRTGNSYNSPLHF. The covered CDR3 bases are TGTGCCTGGAGTCGGACAGGGAACTCCTATAATTCACCC.

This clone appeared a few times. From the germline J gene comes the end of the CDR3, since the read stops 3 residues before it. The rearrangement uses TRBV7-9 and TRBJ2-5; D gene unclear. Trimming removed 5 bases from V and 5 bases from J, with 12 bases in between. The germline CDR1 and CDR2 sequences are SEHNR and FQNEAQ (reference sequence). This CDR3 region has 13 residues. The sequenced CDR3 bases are TGTGCCAGCAGCCCTCCCCCCGCGGAGACC. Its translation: CASSPPPAET. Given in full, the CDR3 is CASSPPPAETQYF.

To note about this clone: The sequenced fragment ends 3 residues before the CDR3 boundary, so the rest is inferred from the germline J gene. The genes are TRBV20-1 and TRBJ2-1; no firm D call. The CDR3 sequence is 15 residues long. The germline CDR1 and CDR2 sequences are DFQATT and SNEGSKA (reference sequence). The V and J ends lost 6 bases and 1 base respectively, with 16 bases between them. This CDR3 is CSAKAPARSYNEQFF. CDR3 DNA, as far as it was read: TGCAGTGCAAAGGCTCCTGCAAGATCCTACAATGAG.

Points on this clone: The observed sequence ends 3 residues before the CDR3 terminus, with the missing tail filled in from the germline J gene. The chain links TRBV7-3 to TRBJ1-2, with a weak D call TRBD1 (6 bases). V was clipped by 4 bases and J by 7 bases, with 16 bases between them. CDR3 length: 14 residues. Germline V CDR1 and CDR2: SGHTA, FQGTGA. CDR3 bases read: TGTGCCAGCAGCTCATACAAAACAGGGTTTGGC. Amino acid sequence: CASSSYKTGFG. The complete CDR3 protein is CASSSYKTGFGYTF.

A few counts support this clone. The CDR3 DNA, read in part, is TGTGCCTGGGACACAACAGGGGCTGGAAACACC. Amino acids: CAWDTTGAGNT. The full CDR3 protein is CAWDTTGAGNTIYF. The rearrangement links TRBV30 to TRBJ1-3; 7 bases match TRBD1. With the read ending 3 residues before the CDR3 end, the germline J gene is used to fill in that end. Germline CDR1 reads GTSNPN; CDR2 reads SVGIG (reference sequence). V lost 5 bases and J lost 2; bases outside the gene matches: 6. CDR3 length: 14 amino acids.

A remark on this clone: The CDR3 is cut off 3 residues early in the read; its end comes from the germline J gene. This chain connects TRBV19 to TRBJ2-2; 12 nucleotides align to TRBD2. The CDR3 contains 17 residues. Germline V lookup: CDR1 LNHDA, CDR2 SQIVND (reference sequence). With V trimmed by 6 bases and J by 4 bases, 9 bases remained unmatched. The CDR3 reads CASSFGTGLAGTGELFF. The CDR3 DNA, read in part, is TGTGCCAGTAGCTTTGGTACGGGACTAGCGGGCACCGGGGAG.

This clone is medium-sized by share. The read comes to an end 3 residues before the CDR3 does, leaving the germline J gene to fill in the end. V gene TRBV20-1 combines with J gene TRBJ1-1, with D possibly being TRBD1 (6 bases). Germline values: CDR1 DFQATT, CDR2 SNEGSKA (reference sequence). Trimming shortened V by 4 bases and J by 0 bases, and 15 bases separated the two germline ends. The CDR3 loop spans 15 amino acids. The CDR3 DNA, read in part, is TGCAGTGCTAAAAGGGGGACATTCTTGAACACTGAA. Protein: CSAKRGTFLNTE. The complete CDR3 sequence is CSAKRGTFLNTEAFF.

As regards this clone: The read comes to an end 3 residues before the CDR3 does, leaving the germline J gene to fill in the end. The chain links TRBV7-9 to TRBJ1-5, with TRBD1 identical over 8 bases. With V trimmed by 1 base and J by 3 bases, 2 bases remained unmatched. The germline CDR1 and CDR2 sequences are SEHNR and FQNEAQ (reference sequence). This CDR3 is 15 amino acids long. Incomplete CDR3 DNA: TGTGCCAGCAGCTTAGGGCAGGGGGCCAATCAGCCC. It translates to CASSLGQGANQP. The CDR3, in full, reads CASSLGQGANQPQHF.

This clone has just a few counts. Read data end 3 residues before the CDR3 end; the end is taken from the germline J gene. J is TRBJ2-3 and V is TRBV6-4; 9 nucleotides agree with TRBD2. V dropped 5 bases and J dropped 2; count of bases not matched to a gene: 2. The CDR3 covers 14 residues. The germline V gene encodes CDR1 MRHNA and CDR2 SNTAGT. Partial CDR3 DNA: TGTGCCAGCAGTCCGGGACTAGCCACAGATACG. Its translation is CASSPGLATDT. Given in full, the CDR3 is CASSPGLATDTQYF.

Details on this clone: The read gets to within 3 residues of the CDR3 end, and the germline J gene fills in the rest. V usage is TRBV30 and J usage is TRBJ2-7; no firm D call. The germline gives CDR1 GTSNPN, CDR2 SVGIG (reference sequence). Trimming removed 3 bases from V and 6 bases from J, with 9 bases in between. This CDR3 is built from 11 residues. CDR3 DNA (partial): TGTGCCTGGAGGTTTAGTGCCGAG. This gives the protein CAWRFSAE. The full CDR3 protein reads CAWRFSAEQYF.

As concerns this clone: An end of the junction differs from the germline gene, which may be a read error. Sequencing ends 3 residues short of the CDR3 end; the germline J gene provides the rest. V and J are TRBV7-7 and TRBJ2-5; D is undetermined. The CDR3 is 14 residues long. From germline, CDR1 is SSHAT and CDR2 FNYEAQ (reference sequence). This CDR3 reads CASSRTGYQETQYF. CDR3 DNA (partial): TGTGCTAGCAGCAGAACGGGTTATCAAGAGACC.

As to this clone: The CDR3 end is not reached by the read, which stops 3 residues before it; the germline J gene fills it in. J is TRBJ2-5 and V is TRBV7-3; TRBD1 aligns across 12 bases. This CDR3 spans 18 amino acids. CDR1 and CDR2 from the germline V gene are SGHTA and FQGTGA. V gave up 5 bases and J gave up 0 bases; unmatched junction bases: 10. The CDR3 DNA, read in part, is TGTGCCAGCAGCCCGGGACAGGGGGCTCGAGCGTACCAAGAGACC. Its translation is CASSPGQGARAYQET. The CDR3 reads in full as CASSPGQGARAYQETQYF.

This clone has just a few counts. CDR3 bases read: TGTGCCAGTACCGCCCGGGACAGGGGTACAGATACG. It translates to CASTARDRGTDT. The complete CDR3 sequence is CASTARDRGTDTQYF. The chain uses TRBV19 and TRBJ2-3; 10 bases map to TRBD1. The read terminates 3 residues before the CDR3 end, so the remaining end is supplied by the germline J gene. The V and J ends lost 7 bases and 3 bases, in that order; junction bases with no gene match: 7. The CDR3 sequence is 15 residues long. From germline, CDR1 is LNHDA and CDR2 SQIVND (reference sequence).

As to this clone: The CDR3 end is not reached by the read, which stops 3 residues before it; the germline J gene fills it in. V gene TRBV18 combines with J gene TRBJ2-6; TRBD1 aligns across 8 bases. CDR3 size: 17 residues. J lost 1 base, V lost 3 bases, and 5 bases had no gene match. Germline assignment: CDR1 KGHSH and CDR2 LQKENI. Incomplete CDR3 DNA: TGTGCCAGCTCACCCGGGACAGGTCTGTCTGGGGCCAACGTC. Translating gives CASSPGTGLSGANV. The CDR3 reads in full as CASSPGTGLSGANVLTF.

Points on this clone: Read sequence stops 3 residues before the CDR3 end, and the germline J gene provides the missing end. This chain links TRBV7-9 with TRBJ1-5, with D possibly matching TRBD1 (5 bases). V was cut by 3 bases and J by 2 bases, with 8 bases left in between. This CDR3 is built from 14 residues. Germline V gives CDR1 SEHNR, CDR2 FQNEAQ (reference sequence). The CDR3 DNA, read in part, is TGTGCCAGCAGCTTTGAGGGGCGCAATCAGCCC. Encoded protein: CASSFEGRNQP. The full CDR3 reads CASSFEGRNQPQHF.

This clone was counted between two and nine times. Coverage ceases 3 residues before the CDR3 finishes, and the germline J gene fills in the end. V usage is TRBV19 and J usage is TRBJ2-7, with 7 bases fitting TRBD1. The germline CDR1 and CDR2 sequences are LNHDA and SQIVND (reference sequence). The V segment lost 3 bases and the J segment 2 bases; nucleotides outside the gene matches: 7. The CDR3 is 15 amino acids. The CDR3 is CASSISGTAPYEQYF. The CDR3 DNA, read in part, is TGTGCCAGTAGTATCTCCGGGACAGCCCCCTACGAG.